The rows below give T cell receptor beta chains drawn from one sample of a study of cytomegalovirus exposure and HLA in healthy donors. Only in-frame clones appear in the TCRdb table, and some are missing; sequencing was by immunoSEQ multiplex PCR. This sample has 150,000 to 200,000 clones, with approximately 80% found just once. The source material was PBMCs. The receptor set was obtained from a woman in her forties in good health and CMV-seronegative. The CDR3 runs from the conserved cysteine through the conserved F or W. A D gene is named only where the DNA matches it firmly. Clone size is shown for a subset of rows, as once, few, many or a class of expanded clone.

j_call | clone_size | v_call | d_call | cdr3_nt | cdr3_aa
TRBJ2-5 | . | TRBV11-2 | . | TGTGCCAGCAGCTTAGAACGGCCCGGGGAGACCCGGTACTTC | CASSLERPGETRYF
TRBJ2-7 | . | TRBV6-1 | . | TGTGCCAGCAGGGACTACTCCTACGAGCAGTACTTC | CASRDYSYEQYF
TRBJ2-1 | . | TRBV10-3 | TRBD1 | TGTGCCATCAGTGAGTCGATACAGGGGCACAATGAGCAGTTCTTC | CAISESIQGHNEQFF
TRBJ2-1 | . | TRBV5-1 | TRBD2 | TGCGCCAGCAGCGACTTAAGACTAGCGGGGGTCCATGAGCAGTTCTTC | CASSDLRLAGVHEQFF
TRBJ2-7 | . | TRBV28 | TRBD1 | TGTGCCAGCACTTTACCCTCGTTAGGGGGCTTGAGGTACTTC | CASTLPSLGGLRYF
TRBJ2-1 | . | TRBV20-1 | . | TGCAGTGCTGGCGACAGGAATCAGCAGTTCTTC | CSAGDRNQQFF
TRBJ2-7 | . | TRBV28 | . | TGTGCCAGCAGTACCCCCTATAGCGGTTCCTACGAGCAGTACTTC | CASSTPYSGSYEQYF
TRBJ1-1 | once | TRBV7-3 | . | TGTGCCAGCAGTACCTCAGGGTTGACCACTGAAGCTTTCTTT | CASSTSGLTTEAFF
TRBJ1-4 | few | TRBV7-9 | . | TGTGCCAGCAGCTCGGGCGGACAGGAAAAACTGTTTTTT | CASSSGGQEKLFF
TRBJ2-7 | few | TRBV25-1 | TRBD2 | TGTGCCAGCAGTGAAGGGCGGGAGCTCGGGGAGCAGTACTTC | CASSEGRELGEQYF
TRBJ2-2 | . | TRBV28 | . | TGTGCCAGCAGTTTAATGGTTACTAGCTTGACTAACACCGGGGAGCTGTTTTTT | CASSLMVTSLTNTGELFF
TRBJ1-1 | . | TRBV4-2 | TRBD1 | TGTGCCAGCAGCCAAGACCCACGGACAGGGCGGACTGAAGCTTTCTTT | CASSQDPRTGRTEAFF
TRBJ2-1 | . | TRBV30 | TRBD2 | TGTGCCTGGAGTCATGGCGGGGGGGCCAATGAGCAGTTCTTC | CAWSHGGGANEQFF
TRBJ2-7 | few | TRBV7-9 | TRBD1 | TGTGCCAGCAGCTTAGGACAGGGGGTGACCTACGAGCAGTACTTC | CASSLGQGVTYEQYF
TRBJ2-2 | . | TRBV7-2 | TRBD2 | TGTGCCAGCAGCTCGGGACTAGCGGGACTCACCGGGGAGCTGTTTTTT | CASSSGLAGLTGELFF
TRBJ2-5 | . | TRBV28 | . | TGTGCCAGCAGTCTCACCCCACGTAGGACAGCCCAAGAGACCCAGTACTTC | CASSLTPRRTAQETQYF
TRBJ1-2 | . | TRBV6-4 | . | TGTGCCAGCAGTCCGATCTCAGGGTGGCAAAAGGACTATGGCTACACCTTC | CASSPISGWQKDYGYTF
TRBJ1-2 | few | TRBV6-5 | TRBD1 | TGTGCCAGCAGTCCCGACCCGGGACAGGGGGTTGGCTACACCTTC | CASSPDPGQGVGYTF
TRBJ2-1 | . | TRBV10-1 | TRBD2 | TGCGCCAGCACCATCGGGACTAGCGGGACCAACAATGAGCAGTTCTTC | CASTIGTSGTNNEQFF
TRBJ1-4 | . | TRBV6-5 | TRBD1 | TGTGCCAGCAGCAGACAGGGCCTAACTAATGAAAAACTGTTTTTT | CASSRQGLTNEKLFF
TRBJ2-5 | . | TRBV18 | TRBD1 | TGTGCCAGCTCACCTAAACCGGGACAGGGGAAAGAGACCCAGTACTTC | CASSPKPGQGKETQYF